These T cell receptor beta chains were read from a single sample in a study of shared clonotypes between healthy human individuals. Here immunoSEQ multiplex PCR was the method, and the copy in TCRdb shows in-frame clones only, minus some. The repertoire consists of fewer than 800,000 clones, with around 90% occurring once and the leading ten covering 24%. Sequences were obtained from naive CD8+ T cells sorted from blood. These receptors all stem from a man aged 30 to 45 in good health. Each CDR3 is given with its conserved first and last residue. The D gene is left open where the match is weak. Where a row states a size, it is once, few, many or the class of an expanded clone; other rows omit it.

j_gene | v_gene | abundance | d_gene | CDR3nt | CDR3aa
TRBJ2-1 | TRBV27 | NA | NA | TGTGCCAGCAGTTTTCAAGCGACTGGGGTTGAGCAGTTCTTC | CASSFQATGVEQFF
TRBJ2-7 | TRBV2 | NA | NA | TGTGCCAGCAGCGCCGGCTTGGTGGGAGCTCAGTACGAGCAGTACTTC | CASSAGLVGAQYEQYF
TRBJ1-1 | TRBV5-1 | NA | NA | TGCGCCAGCAGCTGGCGGACGGTGAACACTGAAGCTTTCTTT | CASSWRTVNTEAFF
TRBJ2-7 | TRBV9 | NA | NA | TGTGCCAGCAGCGTAGGGGGGGACAACTACGAGCAGTACTTC | CASSVGGDNYEQYF
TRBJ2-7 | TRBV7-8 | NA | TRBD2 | TGTGCCAGCAGCCCCCATAGCGGGGGGACCTACGAGCAGTACTTC | CASSPHSGGTYEQYF
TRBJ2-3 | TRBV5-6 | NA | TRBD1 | TGTGCCAGCACGGGGCGACAGGGGATATGGGACACAGATACGCAGTATTTT | CASTGRQGIWDTDTQYF
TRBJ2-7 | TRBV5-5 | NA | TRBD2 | TGTGCCAGCAGCAGGGACTATAGAAGCGAGCAGTACTTC | CASSRDYRSEQYF
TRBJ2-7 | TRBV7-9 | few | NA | TGTGCCAGCAGCTTAGGACTGGGACCCCGGCAGTACGAGCAGTACTTC | CASSLGLGPRQYEQYF
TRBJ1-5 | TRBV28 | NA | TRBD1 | TGTGCCAGCAGTTTTCAGGGGGACAATCAGCCCCAGCATTTT | CASSFQGDNQPQHF
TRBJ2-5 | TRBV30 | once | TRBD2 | TGTGCCTGGAGTGTCCGGGCGGGAGGGCACGGAGAGACCCAGTACTTC | CAWSVRAGGHGETQYF
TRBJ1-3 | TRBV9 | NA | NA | TGTGCCAGCAGTGTGGGAGGGGGCTCTGGAAACACCATATATTTT | CASSVGGGSGNTIYF
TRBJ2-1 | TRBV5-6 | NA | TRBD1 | TGTGCCAGCAGCTCGCAGGGACAGGGGGATAGTGAGCAGTTCTTC | CASSSQGQGDSEQFF
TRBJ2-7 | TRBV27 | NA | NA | TGTGCCAGCAGTCGAACCGTAGGCGGGTACTACGAGCAGTACTTC | CASSRTVGGYYEQYF
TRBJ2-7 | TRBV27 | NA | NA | TGTGCCAGCAGGCTGACAGTTACCTACGAGCAGTACTTC | CASRLTVTYEQYF
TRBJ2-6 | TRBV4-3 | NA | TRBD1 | TGCGCCAGCAGCCAAGATGGGACAGGGCCAGGGGCCAACGTCCTGACTTTC | CASSQDGTGPGANVLTF
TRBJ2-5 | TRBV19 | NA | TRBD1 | TGTGCCAGTAGTATTCTGGGGACAGCGGAGACCCAGTACTTC | CASSILGTAETQYF
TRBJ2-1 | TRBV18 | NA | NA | TGTGCCAGCTCACTACAGGGATATCGTTACAATGAGCAGTTCTTC | CASSLQGYRYNEQFF
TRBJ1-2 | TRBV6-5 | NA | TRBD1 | TGTGCCAGCAGTTACTCGGGACAGGGGGAATATGGCTACACCTTC | CASSYSGQGEYGYTF
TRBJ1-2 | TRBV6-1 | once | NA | TGTGCCAGCAGTGAAGACATTCCCTATGGCTACACCTTC | CASSEDIPYGYTF
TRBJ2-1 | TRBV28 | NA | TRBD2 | TGTGCCAGCAGTTCCCCAATCCTTAGCGGGAGGGGGAATGAGCAGTTCTTC | CASSSPILSGRGNEQFF
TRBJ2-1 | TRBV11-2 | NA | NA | TGTGCCAGCCTTGGCTCCTACAATGAGCAGTTCTTC | CASLGSYNEQFF
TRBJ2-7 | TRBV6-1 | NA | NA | TGTGCCAGCAGTTCCAAGAGTTTTAGCTCCTACGAGCAGTACTTC | CASSSKSFSSYEQYF
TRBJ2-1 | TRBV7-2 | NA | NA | TGTGCCAGCAGCTGGGTAGTGAACAATGAGCAGTTCTTC | CASSWVVNNEQFF
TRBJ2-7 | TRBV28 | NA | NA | TGTGCCAGCAGTTTAACCGGGGCAGCGAACCCCTACGAGCAGTACTTC | CASSLTGAANPYEQYF
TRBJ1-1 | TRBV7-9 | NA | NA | TGTGCCAGCAGCTTAGGGGGGGCCCCGAACACTGAAGCTTTCTTT | CASSLGGAPNTEAFF
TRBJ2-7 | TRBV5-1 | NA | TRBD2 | TGCGCCAGCAGCTTGGACCCTCCTACTAGCGGGAGAACCTACGAGCAGTACTTC | CASSLDPPTSGRTYEQYF
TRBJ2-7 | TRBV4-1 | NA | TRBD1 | TGCGCCAGCAGCCAAGACCCGGGACAGGGGACGACCTACGAGCAGTACTTC | CASSQDPGQGTTYEQYF
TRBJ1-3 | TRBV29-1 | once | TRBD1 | TGCAGCGTCCTGGGACAGTCTGCTGGAAACACCATATATTTT | CSVLGQSAGNTIYF
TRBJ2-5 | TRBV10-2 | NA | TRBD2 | TGCGCCAGCAGTGAAAGTCTAGCGGACGAAGAGACCCAGTACTTC | CASSESLADEETQYF
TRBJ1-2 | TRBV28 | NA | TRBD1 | TGTGCCAGCAGACCGAAGGGGGACAGAAGCTATGGCTACACCTTC | CASRPKGDRSYGYTF
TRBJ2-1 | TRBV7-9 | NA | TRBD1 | TGTGCCAGCAGTTCCGGGACAGGGTTCAACAATGAGCAGTTCTTC | CASSSGTGFNNEQFF
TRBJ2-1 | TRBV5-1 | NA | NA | TGCGCCAGCAGCTTGACAGGGTCCTACAATGAGCAGTTCTTC | CASSLTGSYNEQFF
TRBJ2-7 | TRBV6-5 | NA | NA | TGTGCCAGCAGCCCCCGCCCGGGGCCCTACGAGCAGTACTTC | CASSPRPGPYEQYF
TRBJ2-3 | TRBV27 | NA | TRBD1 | TGTGCCAGCAGGACCCGGGACAGGGTCTTGCGTACGCAGTATTTT | CASRTRDRVLRTQYF
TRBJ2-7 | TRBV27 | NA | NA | TGTGCCAGCATACTTGAATCGTATAAGCAGTACTTC | CASILESYKQYF
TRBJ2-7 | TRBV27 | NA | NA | TGTGCCAGCAGTTTAAGGGGGGAAGCTTACGAGCAGTACTTC | CASSLRGEAYEQYF
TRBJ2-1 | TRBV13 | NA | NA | TGTGCCAGCAGCCCCGGGGTTGAAGGTGGGCAGTTCTTC | CASSPGVEGGQFF
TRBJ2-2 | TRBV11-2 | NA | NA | TGTGCCAGCAGCCCCAGCGGAGGGCGGGACGACACCGGGGAGCTGTTTTTT | CASSPSGGRDDTGELFF
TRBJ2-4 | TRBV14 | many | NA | TGTGCCAGCAGCCAATTCGGGCGGGGAGATGCCAAAAACATTCAGTACTTC | CASSQFGRGDAKNIQYF
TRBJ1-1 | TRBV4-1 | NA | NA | TGCGCCAGCAGCCATCCCTCGACAGGATTGAACACTGAAGCTTTCTTT | CASSHPSTGLNTEAFF
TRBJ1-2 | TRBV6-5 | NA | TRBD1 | TGTGCCAGCAGTCCCGGGACAGGGTTCTATGGCTACACCTTC | CASSPGTGFYGYTF
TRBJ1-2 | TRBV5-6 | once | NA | TGTGCCAGCACTGAAGAAGGGGCTAGGTTCCTCTATGGCTACACCTTC | CASTEEGARFLYGYTF
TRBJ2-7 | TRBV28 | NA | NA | TGTGCCAGCAGCGACTCCTCGGGCCTTCACGAGCAGTACTTC | CASSDSSGLHEQYF
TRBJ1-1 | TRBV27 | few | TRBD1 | TGTGCCAGCAGTGGACAGGGAAGTAACACTGAAGCTTTCTTT | CASSGQGSNTEAFF
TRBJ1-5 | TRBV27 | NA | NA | TGTGCCAGCAGGAGAGGCAATCAGCCCCAGCATTTT | CASRRGNQPQHF
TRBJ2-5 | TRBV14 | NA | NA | TGTGCCAGCAGCCAAGTAACTCAACAAGAGACCCAGTACTTC | CASSQVTQQETQYF
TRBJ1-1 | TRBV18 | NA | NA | TGTGCCAGCTCACCACCGGGGGGAGCCATGAACACTGAAGCTTTCTTT | CASSPPGGAMNTEAFF
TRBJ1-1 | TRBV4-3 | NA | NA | TGCGCCAGCAGCCAAGGGGGGTCTGAAGCTTTCTTT | CASSQGGSEAFF
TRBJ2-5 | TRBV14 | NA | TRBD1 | TGTGCCAGCAGCCACCTGGACAGGGGTATGGAGACCCAGTACTTC | CASSHLDRGMETQYF
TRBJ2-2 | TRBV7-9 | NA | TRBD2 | TGTGCCAGCAGCTTTCTGCTAGCGGGATCGGTCACCGGGGAGCTGTTTTTT | CASSFLLAGSVTGELFF
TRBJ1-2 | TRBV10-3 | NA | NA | TGTGCCATCAGTGAGTCGGTAACGGGACACTATGGCTACACCTTC | CAISESVTGHYGYTF
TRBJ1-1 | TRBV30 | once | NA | TGTGCCTGGGGGACGTTAACTGAAGCTTTCTTT | CAWGTLTEAFF
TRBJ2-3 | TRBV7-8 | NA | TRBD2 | TGTGCCAGCAGCCCGGGGACTAGCGGGGATCGGGATACGCAGTATTTT | CASSPGTSGDRDTQYF
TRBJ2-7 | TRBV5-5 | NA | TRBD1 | TGTGCCAGCAGCCAGCAGACAGGGGTGTTCAACGAGCAGTACTTC | CASSQQTGVFNEQYF
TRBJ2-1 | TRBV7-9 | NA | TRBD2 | TGTGCCAGCAGCGGGACTAGTCTTAATGAGCAGTTCTTC | CASSGTSLNEQFF
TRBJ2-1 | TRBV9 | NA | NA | TGTGCCAGCAGCGTAGACAGTCAGGCGCAGTTCTTC | CASSVDSQAQFF